This record looks at one TCR beta chain sequence and its context. These data are taken from a study of blood T cell repertoires in COVID-19. Study background: Collection of acute and convalescent COVID-19 samples took place in the United States, Italy and Spain. Sources were T cells, B-cell-depleted T cells, or PBMCs; the material itself was cDNA or gDNA.

The CDR3 is 14 residues long. The V segment lost 2 bases and the J segment 6 bases; nucleotides outside the gene matches: 7. CDR1 is MNHEY and CDR2 is SMNVEV in the germline V gene (reference sequence). In the original processing: Nucleated cell number was recorded as an estimate derived from reference gene primer amplification. The method was immunoSEQ multiplex PCR; TCRdb's version includes in-frame clones alone and lacks a portion of them. V, J and clone size reflect that table, while D and trimming were determined from the DNA. Of 260,000 or so clones listed, nearly 90% were seen once; the top ten hold 9% to 9.5%.

The J gene is TRBJ2-7, the V gene TRBV27; TRBD1 matches 7 bases. Sequencing was done on a sample of peripheral blood. The receptor was isolated from a man aged 18 to 29 with active or convalescent COVID-19. The CDR3 region is CASSLINRGGEQYF. CDR3 sequence (DNA): TGTGCCAGCAGTTTAATAAACAGGGGTGGCGAGCAGTACTTC.